The rows below give T cell receptor beta chains drawn from one sample of a study of blood T cell repertoires in COVID-19. Generated by immunoSEQ multiplex PCR, the TCRdb table keeps only in-frame clones and is missing some. The sample includes 300,000 to 400,000 clones, approximately 89% of them seen just once. Material for sequencing was peripheral blood. These TCRs come from a woman aged 18-35 years who had recovered from COVID-19. Both conserved end residues are part of each CDR3. D genes are given only for firm matches. Clone sizes are given selectively: once, few, many, or a class where the clone is expanded.

D: NA; J: TRBJ2-1; V: TRBV7-9; size: once; CDR3: CASSPTWSEAEQFF; DNA: TGTGCCAGCAGCCCCACTTGGAGTGAGGCTGAGCAGTTCTTC
D: NA; J: TRBJ2-5; V: TRBV3-1/TRBV3-2; size: NA; CDR3: CASSQVDTLGAQETQYF; DNA: TGTGCCAGCAGCCAAGTGGATACCTTGGGGGCACAAGAGACCCAGTACTTC
D: TRBD2; J: TRBJ2-1; V: TRBV15; size: NA; CDR3: CATSRVTSGRTQTEQFF; DNA: TGTGCCACCAGCAGAGTCACTAGCGGGAGGACCCAAACTGAGCAGTTCTTC
D: NA; J: TRBJ1-2; V: TRBV4-2; size: NA; CDR3: CASSQNAYGGYINYGYTF; DNA: TGTGCCAGCAGCCAGAACGCGTACGGGGGGTATATTAACTATGGCTACACCTTC
D: NA; J: TRBJ2-3; V: TRBV9; size: NA; CDR3: CASSVDPSSTDTQYF; DNA: TGTGCCAGCAGCGTAGACCCGAGCAGCACAGATACGCAGTATTTT
D: NA; J: TRBJ1-1; V: TRBV5-6; size: NA; CDR3: CASSFPGDTEAFF; DNA: TGTGCCAGCAGCTTTCCGGGGGACACTGAAGCTTTCTTT
D: NA; J: TRBJ2-1; V: TRBV6-5; size: NA; CDR3: CASSYGGYNEQFF; DNA: TGTGCCAGCAGTTACGGCGGGTACAATGAGCAGTTCTTC
D: NA; J: TRBJ1-5; V: TRBV9; size: NA; CDR3: CASSVGAGYRPQHF; DNA: TGTGCCAGCAGCGTAGGGGCCGGCTATCGGCCCCAGCATTTT
D: TRBD1; J: TRBJ1-1; V: TRBV12-3/TRBV12-4; size: NA; CDR3: CASSSLHRGQAFF; DNA: TGTGCCAGCAGTTCCCTCCACAGGGGACAAGCTTTCTTT
D: TRBD1; J: TRBJ1-6; V: TRBV11-2; size: once; CDR3: CASSLDPGTGTSLWNSPLHF; DNA: TGTGCCAGCAGCTTAGATCCGGGGACAGGGACCTCTTTGTGGAATTCACCCCTCCACTTT
D: NA; J: TRBJ2-2; V: TRBV19; size: NA; CDR3: CASPGNTGELFF; DNA: TGTGCCAGTCCGGGAAACACCGGGGAGCTGTTTTTT
D: TRBD2; J: TRBJ2-1; V: TRBV7-8; size: NA; CDR3: CASSSPPGGSIMGANYNEQFF; DNA: TGTGCCAGCAGCTCCCCCCCCGGCGGGAGTATCATGGGTGCTAATTACAATGAGCAGTTCTTC
D: TRBD2; J: TRBJ2-1; V: TRBV5-1; size: once; CDR3: CASSYALAGVDNEQFF; DNA: TGCGCCAGCAGTTACGCCCTAGCGGGAGTCGACAATGAGCAGTTCTTC
D: NA; J: TRBJ1-1; V: TRBV27; size: NA; CDR3: CASSAGRHTEAFF; DNA: TGTGCCAGCAGTGCGGGACGGCACACTGAAGCTTTCTTT
D: NA; J: TRBJ1-5; V: TRBV9; size: NA; CDR3: CASSVQGTGPEPQHF; DNA: TGTGCCAGCAGCGTTCAGGGGACGGGCCCGGAGCCCCAGCATTTT
D: NA; J: TRBJ2-1; V: TRBV10-1; size: few; CDR3: CASSENRGEQFF; DNA: TGCGCCAGCAGTGAGAATCGGGGTGAGCAGTTCTTC
D: TRBD2; J: TRBJ2-1; V: TRBV4-3; size: NA; CDR3: CASSQDPPSGRTMYEQFF; DNA: TGCGCCAGCAGCCAAGATCCGCCTAGCGGACGTACGATGTATGAGCAGTTCTTC
D: NA; J: TRBJ2-2; V: TRBV11-3; size: NA; CDR3: CASSTRDSSAGELFF; DNA: TGTGCCAGCAGCACCCGGGACTCCTCCGCCGGGGAGCTGTTTTTT
D: NA; J: TRBJ2-6; V: TRBV7-9; size: NA; CDR3: CASSLGWIAEHSGANVLTF; DNA: TGTGCCAGCAGCTTAGGGTGGATAGCGGAACACTCTGGGGCCAACGTCCTGACTTTC
D: TRBD1; J: TRBJ1-1; V: TRBV5-6; size: NA; CDR3: CASSLVVGRGRPEAFF; DNA: TGTGCCAGCAGCTTGGTTGTAGGCAGGGGGCGGCCTGAAGCTTTCTTT
D: TRBD2; J: TRBJ2-1; V: TRBV20-1; size: NA; CDR3: CSASSLSSGTSYNEQFF; DNA: TGCAGTGCTAGTAGTTTGTCTAGCGGTACCTCCTACAATGAGCAGTTCTTC
D: TRBD1; J: TRBJ2-5; V: TRBV11-2; size: NA; CDR3: CASSRQGAETQYF; DNA: TGTGCCAGCAGCAGACAGGGTGCGGAGACCCAGTACTTC
D: TRBD2; J: TRBJ2-1; V: TRBV4-3; size: once; CDR3: CASSQDEAGGEQFF; DNA: TGCGCCAGCAGCCAAGACGAGGCGGGAGGAGAGCAGTTCTTC
D: NA; J: TRBJ2-2; V: TRBV29-1; size: NA; CDR3: CSVGRRNTGELFF; DNA: TGCAGCGTTGGCAGGCGGAACACCGGGGAGCTGTTTTTT
D: NA; J: TRBJ1-2; V: TRBV4-3; size: NA; CDR3: CASSQEWRQNYGYTF; DNA: TGCGCCAGCAGCCAAGAATGGCGGCAGAACTATGGCTACACCTTC
D: TRBD1; J: TRBJ1-1; V: TRBV9; size: NA; CDR3: CASSVAPGTGGAEAFF; DNA: TGTGCCAGCAGCGTGGCCCCCGGGACAGGGGGAGCTGAAGCTTTCTTT
D: TRBD1; J: TRBJ1-2; V: TRBV4-3; size: NA; CDR3: CASSQPGTANYGYTF; DNA: TGCGCCAGCAGCCAACCCGGGACAGCGAACTATGGCTACACCTTC
D: TRBD1; J: TRBJ1-1; V: TRBV12-5; size: NA; CDR3: CASASTGTGNTEAFF; DNA: TGTGCTAGTGCCTCAACCGGGACAGGGAACACTGAAGCTTTCTTT
D: TRBD1; J: TRBJ1-2; V: TRBV30; size: NA; CDR3: CAWGLRTGGNYGYTF; DNA: TGTGCCTGGGGACTCCGGACAGGGGGTAACTATGGCTACACCTTC
D: NA; J: TRBJ1-2; V: TRBV4-3; size: NA; CDR3: CASSQEPSGVGYTF; DNA: TGCGCCAGCAGCCAAGAGCCCTCAGGGGTTGGCTACACCTTC
D: NA; J: TRBJ2-1; V: TRBV11-2; size: NA; CDR3: CASSSSASSYNEQFF; DNA: TGTGCCAGCAGTTCTAGCGCCAGCTCCTACAATGAGCAGTTCTTC
D: NA; J: TRBJ1-3; V: TRBV18; size: NA; CDR3: CASSPFSDIGLNSGNTIYF; DNA: TGTGCCAGCTCACCTTTCTCGGACATAGGATTAAACTCTGGAAACACCATATATTTT
D: NA; J: TRBJ1-2; V: TRBV29-1; size: NA; CDR3: CSVGSGSPTYGYTF; DNA: TGCAGCGTTGGTTCAGGCTCCCCTACATATGGCTACACCTTC
D: NA; J: TRBJ2-2; V: TRBV7-7; size: NA; CDR3: CASSLNLASVNPGELFF; DNA: TGTGCCAGCAGCTTAAATCTAGCGTCGGTTAACCCCGGGGAGCTGTTTTTT
D: NA; J: TRBJ1-1; V: TRBV20-1; size: few; CDR3: CSAYRGTEAFF; DNA: TGCAGTGCTTACCGGGGCACTGAAGCTTTCTTT
D: NA; J: TRBJ1-2; V: TRBV21-1; size: NA; CDR3: CASSPSVGGNYGYTF; DNA: TGTGCCAGCAGCCCTAGTGTCGGGGGTAACTATGGCTACACCTTC
D: TRBD1; J: TRBJ1-2; V: TRBV7-2; size: NA; CDR3: CASSYDRDAYGYTF; DNA: TGTGCCAGCAGCTATGACAGGGATGCCTATGGCTACACCTTC
D: NA; J: TRBJ2-5; V: TRBV11-2; size: NA; CDR3: CASSHQLQRGMSWEETQYF; DNA: TGTGCCAGCAGCCACCAACTACAGAGAGGGATGAGTTGGGAAGAGACCCAGTACTTC
D: NA; J: TRBJ1-1; V: TRBV9; size: NA; CDR3: CASSVGGGGTEAFF; DNA: TGTGCCAGCAGCGTAGGTGGGGGAGGAACTGAAGCTTTCTTT
D: TRBD1; J: TRBJ1-5; V: TRBV7-9; size: NA; CDR3: CASSPGTGGRSNQPQHF; DNA: TGTGCCAGCAGCCCCGGGACAGGGGGCAGGAGCAATCAGCCCCAGCATTTT
D: TRBD2; J: TRBJ2-1; V: TRBV5-4; size: NA; CDR3: CASSVGLANNEQFF; DNA: TGTGCCAGCAGCGTGGGACTAGCCAACAATGAGCAGTTCTTC
D: NA; J: TRBJ1-6; V: TRBV5-6; size: NA; CDR3: CASSFGEGPLHF; DNA: TGTGCCAGCAGCTTTGGGGAGGGACCCCTCCACTTT
D: NA; J: TRBJ1-2; V: TRBV11-2; size: NA; CDR3: CASSSVEERGYTF; DNA: TGTGCCAGCAGCTCCGTCGAAGAGCGTGGCTACACCTTC
D: TRBD2; J: TRBJ2-1; V: TRBV29-1; size: once; CDR3: CSVLGLAGVYNEQFF; DNA: TGCAGCGTACTAGGACTAGCGGGGGTTTACAATGAGCAGTTCTTC
D: NA; J: TRBJ1-4; V: TRBV6-5; size: NA; CDR3: CASSFRDTDEKLFF; DNA: TGTGCCAGCAGTTTCCGGGACACTGATGAAAAACTGTTTTTT
D: NA; J: TRBJ2-1; V: TRBV6-4; size: NA; CDR3: CASPNLAPSSYNEQFF; DNA: TGTGCCAGCCCAAACCTAGCGCCTAGCTCCTACAATGAGCAGTTCTTC
D: TRBD2; J: TRBJ2-3; V: TRBV5-1; size: once; CDR3: CASSPGLAGGRTDTQYF; DNA: TGCGCCAGCAGCCCGGGACTAGCGGGAGGTCGCACAGATACGCAGTATTTT
D: TRBD1; J: TRBJ1-1; V: TRBV5-4; size: once; CDR3: CASSTTGVLTEAFF; DNA: TGTGCCAGCAGCACGACAGGGGTTCTCACTGAAGCTTTCTTT
D: NA; J: TRBJ1-1; V: TRBV18; size: NA; CDR3: CASSPSTVNTEAFF; DNA: TGTGCCAGCTCACCATCCACGGTGAACACTGAAGCTTTCTTT
D: TRBD2; J: TRBJ2-4; V: TRBV30; size: NA; CDR3: CAWNRGGADIQYF; DNA: TGTGCCTGGAACCGGGGGGGGGCGGACATTCAGTACTTC
D: NA; J: TRBJ1-2; V: TRBV7-8; size: NA; CDR3: CASSLYQDTSGYGYTF; DNA: TGTGCCAGCAGCTTATACCAGGACACCTCTGGCTATGGCTACACCTTC
D: TRBD1; J: TRBJ1-4; V: TRBV5-1; size: NA; CDR3: CASSSPPGQGATNEKLFF; DNA: TGCGCCAGCAGCTCCCCCCCGGGACAGGGTGCAACTAATGAAAAACTGTTTTTT